The clone carrying this T cell receptor beta chain was found a few times. Per the germline V gene, CDR1 is SGHTA and CDR2 is FQGNSA. This CDR3 spans 12 amino acids. Trimming cost V 7 bases and J 2 bases, with 9 bases left between them. Unique molecular identifiers were used to barcode this TCRbeta library. TCRdb re-derived calls from the PCR reads in MiXCR, one entry per CDR3 protein. The sample lists hundreds of thousands of distinct CDR3 sequences; 16% were seen once. This sample is part of a study of T-cell reconstitution after alpha-beta-depleted transplantation in children. The clonotype was recovered from a human donor who donated a stem cell graft to a child with acute myeloid leukemia. The sequencing here drew on PBMCs from the stem cell graft donor, taken from the stem cell graft. The chain employs TRBV7-2 and TRBJ2-7; D gene uncertain. The DNA for the CDR3 is TGTGCCAGCATGGACGTTCCCTACGAGCAGTACTTC. It encodes CASMDVPYEQYF.